The 4 T cell receptor beta chains below come from one sample, sequenced in a study of blood T cell repertoires in COVID-19. The data were produced by immunoSEQ multiplex PCR, yet TCRdb's version contains in-frame clones alone and is incomplete. The data hold around 200,000 clones, with roughly 88% observed a single time. The material sequenced was PBMCs or T cells enriched from blood (not recorded which). These receptor sequences come from a man between 40 and 49 years old with acute COVID-19.

This clone has a handful of counts. The genes are TRBV27 and TRBJ1-5, with D hard to call. The CDR3 is 13 residues long. CDR1 and CDR2 (germline): MNHEY, SMNVEV (reference sequence). V lost 2 bases, J lost 7 bases, and 9 bases lay in between. The CDR3 nucleotides are TGTGCCAGCAGTTTAAATTACGGGCAGCCCCAGCATTTT. Translation gives CASSLNYGQPQHF.

The chain is built from TRBV28 and TRBJ2-7; D ambiguous. In germline, CDR1 is MDHEN, CDR2 SYDVKM. V lost 1 base and J lost 0, with 10 bases in between. CDR3 length equals 15 residues. For the CDR3, the DNA is TGTGCCAGCAGTTTATACGCGGTTAGCTCCTACGAGCAGTACTTC. It encodes CASSLYAVSSYEQYF. Complete variable domain (other parts from reference TRBV28 and TRBJ2-7): DVKVTQSSRYLVKRTGEKVFLECVQDMDHENMFWYRQDPGLGLRLIYFSYDVKMKEKGDIPEGYSVSREKKERFSLILESASTNQTSMYLCASSLYAVSSYEQYFGPGTRLTVT.

This chain uses TRBV4-1 with TRBJ1-4; maybe TRBD1 (6 bases). V lost 1 base and J lost 8, with 11 bases in between. The CDR3 contains 14 residues. CDR1 and CDR2 (germline): MGHRA, YSYEKL. The CDR3, as DNA: TGCGCCAGCAGCCAAGCCGGGACAAAAGAAAAACTGTTTTTT. This encodes CASSQAGTKEKLFF.

The chain employs TRBV9 and TRBJ2-2, with TRBD1 matching 7 bases. CDR3 size: 16 residues. The germline gives CDR1 SGDLS, CDR2 YYNGEE. The J segment lost 7 bases and the V segment lost 0 bases, leaving 9 bases of the junction unmatched. For the CDR3, the DNA is TGTGCCAGCAGCGTAGGGCCCGGACAGGCGAGCGGGGAGCTGTTTTTT. It yields the protein CASSVGPGQASGELFF. Looking up the rest from reference TRBV9 and TRBJ2-2 gives the full variable domain: DSGVTQTPKHLITATGQRVTLRCSPRSGDLSVYWYQQSLDQGLQFLIQYYNGEERAKGNILERFSAQQFPDLHSELNLSSLELGDSALYFCASSVGPGQASGELFFGEGSRLTVL.